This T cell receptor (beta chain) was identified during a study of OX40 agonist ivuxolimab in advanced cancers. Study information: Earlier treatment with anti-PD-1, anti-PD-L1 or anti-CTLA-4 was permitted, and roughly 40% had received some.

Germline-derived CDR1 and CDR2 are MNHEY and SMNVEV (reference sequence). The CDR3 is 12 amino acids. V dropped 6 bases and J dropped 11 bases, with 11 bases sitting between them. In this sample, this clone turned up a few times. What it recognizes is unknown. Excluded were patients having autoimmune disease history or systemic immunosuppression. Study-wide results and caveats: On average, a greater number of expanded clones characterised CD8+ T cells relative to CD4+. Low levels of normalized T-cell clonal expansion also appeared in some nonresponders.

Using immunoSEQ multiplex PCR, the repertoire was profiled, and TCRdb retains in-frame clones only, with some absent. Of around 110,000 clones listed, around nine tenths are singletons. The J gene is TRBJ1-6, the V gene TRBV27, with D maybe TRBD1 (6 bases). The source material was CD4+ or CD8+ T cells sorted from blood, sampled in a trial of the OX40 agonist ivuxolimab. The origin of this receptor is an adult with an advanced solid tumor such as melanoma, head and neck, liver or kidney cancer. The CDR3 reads CASSSQGTPLHF. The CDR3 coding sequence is TGTGCCAGCAGCTCTCAGGGGACACCCCTCCACTTT.